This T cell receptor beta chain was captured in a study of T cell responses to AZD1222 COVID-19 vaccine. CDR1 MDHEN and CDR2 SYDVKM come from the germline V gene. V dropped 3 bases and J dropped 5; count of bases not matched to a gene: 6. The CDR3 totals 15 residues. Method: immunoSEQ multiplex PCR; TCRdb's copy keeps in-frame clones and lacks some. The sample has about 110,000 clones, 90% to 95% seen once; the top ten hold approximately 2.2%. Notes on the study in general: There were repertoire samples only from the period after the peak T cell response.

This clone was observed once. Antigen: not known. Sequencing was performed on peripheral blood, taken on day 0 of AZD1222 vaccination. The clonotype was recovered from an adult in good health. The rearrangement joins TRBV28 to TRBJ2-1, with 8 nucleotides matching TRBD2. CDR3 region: CASSFGLAENNEQFF. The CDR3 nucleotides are TGTGCCAGCAGTTTCGGACTAGCAGAAAACAATGAGCAGTTCTTC.